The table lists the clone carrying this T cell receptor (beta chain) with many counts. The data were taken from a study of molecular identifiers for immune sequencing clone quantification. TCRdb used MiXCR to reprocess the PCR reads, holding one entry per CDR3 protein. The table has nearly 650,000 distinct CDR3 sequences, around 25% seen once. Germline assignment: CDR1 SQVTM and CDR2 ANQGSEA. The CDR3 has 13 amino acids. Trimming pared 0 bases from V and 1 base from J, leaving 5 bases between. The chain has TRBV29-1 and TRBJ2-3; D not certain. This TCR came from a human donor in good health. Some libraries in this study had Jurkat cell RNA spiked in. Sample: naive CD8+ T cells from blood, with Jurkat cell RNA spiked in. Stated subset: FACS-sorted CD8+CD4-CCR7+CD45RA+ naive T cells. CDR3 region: CSVEEVGTDTQYF. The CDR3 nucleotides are TGCAGCGTTGAAGAGGTGGGCACAGATACGCAGTATTTT.